These 20 T cell receptor beta chains came from one sample sequenced in a study of T cells after posttransplantation cyclophosphamide. Produced via immunoSEQ multiplex PCR; TCRdb's table is partial and in-frame only. The sample has approximately 27,000 clones, none seen only once. The specimen was PBMCs. These receptors were obtained from a man aged 50-60 years in good health, CMV-negative, and a related stem cell transplant donor.

This clone was observed many times. V gene TRBV19 combines with J gene TRBJ1-4; D is unclear. This CDR3 contains 16 residues. The germline V gene has CDR1 LNHDA and CDR2 SQIVND (reference sequence). V was trimmed by 0 bases and J by 6 bases, leaving 14 bases between them. The CDR3 is CASSIELTRSYEKLFF. The DNA of the CDR3 is TGTGCCAGTAGTATAGAGCTGACACGTTCTTATGAAAAACTGTTTTTT.

This clone was counted ten times or more. The rearrangement uses TRBV9 and TRBJ2-3; a possible D gene is TRBD2 (5 bases). This CDR3 contains 14 residues. Deletions cut 3 bases from V and 4 bases from J, with 12 bases between. Germline V lookup: CDR1 SGDLS, CDR2 YYNGEE. CDR3 loop: CASSDPRVADTQYF. The CDR3 region has the DNA TGTGCCAGCAGCGACCCGAGGGTAGCAGATACGCAGTATTTT. Full variable domain (outside the CDR3, taken from reference TRBV9 and TRBJ2-3): DSGVTQTPKHLITATGQRVTLRCSPRSGDLSVYWYQQSLDQGLQFLIQYYNGEERAKGNILERFSAQQFPDLHSELNLSSLELGDSALYFCASSDPRVADTQYFGPGTRLTVL.

This clone was seen many times. This chain joins TRBV6-6 and TRBJ1-2, with 10 bases identical to TRBD1. The CDR3 contains 15 residues. Germline V gene data show CDR1 as MNHNY and CDR2 as SVGAGI (reference sequence). The junction had 6 bases not matched to a gene; V was cut back by 5 bases and J by 3 bases. Here the CDR3 reads CASSTTGTGDYGYTF. In DNA, the CDR3 is TGTGCCAGCAGTACCACCGGGACAGGGGACTATGGCTACACCTTC.

There are many counts of this clone. The rearrangement joins TRBV21-1 to TRBJ1-2. TRBV21-1 is recorded as a pseudogene. The CDR3 loop spans 16 amino acids. This chain's CDR3 is CASSKEAGGANYGYTF. CDR3 in DNA: TGTGCCAGCAGCAAAGAGGCCGGGGGAGCTAACTATGGCTACACCTTC.

The table lists this clone with many counts. The chain joins TRBV25-1 to TRBJ2-2; D unclear. Germline V gives CDR1 MGHDK, CDR2 SYGVNS. The V gene lost 5 bases and the J gene lost 0 bases, with 7 bases spanning the gap. The CDR3 has 14 residues. The CDR3, as DNA: TGTGCCAGCAGTCTCTTCGCGAACACCGGGGAGCTGTTTTTT. Translating gives CASSLFANTGELFF. Full variable domain (remainder filled in from reference TRBV25-1 and TRBJ2-2): EADIYQTPRYLVIGTGKKITLECSQTMGHDKMYWYQQDPGMELHLIHYSYGVNSTEKGDLSSESTVSRIRTEHFPLTLESARPSHTSQYLCASSLFANTGELFFGEGSRLTVL.

This clone showed up many times. The rearrangement uses TRBV6-1 and TRBJ1-3; no firm D call. CDR1 is MNHNS and CDR2 is SASEGT in the germline V gene. The V and J ends lost 10 bases and 6 bases respectively, with 13 bases between them. The CDR3 is 12 residues long. CDR3 amino acids: CATFSIVNTIYF. CDR3 sequence (DNA): TGTGCCACCTTCAGTATCGTAAACACCATATATTTT.

Many counts were recorded for this clone. The J gene is TRBJ2-1, the V gene TRBV19; 8 bases are a match to TRBD2. Germline V gene sequence: CDR1 LNHDA, CDR2 SQIVND (reference sequence). With V trimmed by 7 bases and J by 3 bases, 2 bases remained unmatched. The CDR3 sequence is 13 residues long. The chain's CDR3 is CASTGGGYNEQFF. The CDR3 DNA follows: TGTGCCAGTACCGGGGGGGGCTACAATGAGCAGTTCTTC.

The table lists this clone with many counts. The V and J genes are TRBV18 and TRBJ1-1, with D tentatively TRBD1 (6 bases). CDR3 size: 14 residues. CDR1 KGHSH and CDR2 LQKENI come from the germline V gene. Trimming left V 5 bases short and J 4 bases short, with 14 bases between. As DNA, the CDR3 is TGTGCCAGCTCATCAGACAGGTTTGGCACTGAAGCTTTCTTT. Its translation is CASSSDRFGTEAFF.

This clone showed up many times. This rearrangement joins TRBV5-1 to TRBJ2-5, with 9 bases fitting TRBD2. With 3 bases clipped from V and 2 bases from J, the junction kept 8 bases outside the gene matches. Germline CDR1 SGHRS, CDR2 YFSETQ. The CDR3 sequence is 16 residues long. The CDR3 DNA reads as TGCGCCAGCAGCTCCCTCGGGACTAGCAGTCAAGAGACCCAGTACTTC. Protein sequence: CASSSLGTSSQETQYF.

This clone was counted at least ten times. This sequence joins TRBV19 and TRBJ1-1; D may be TRBD1 (6 bases). The V gene lost 5 bases and the J gene lost 3 bases, with 13 bases spanning the gap. Germline V gene lookup returns CDR1 LNHDA and CDR2 SQIVND (reference sequence). CDR3 size: 14 residues. CDR3 region: CASSAQYRDTEAFF. CDR3 sequence (DNA): TGTGCCAGTAGTGCCCAATACAGGGACACTGAAGCTTTCTTT.

This clone has ten or more counts. The J gene is TRBJ1-4, the V gene TRBV9; no clear D gene. Per germline, CDR1 SGDLS and CDR2 YYNGEE. The length of the CDR3 is 13 residues. Trimming left V 4 bases short and J 4 bases short, with 8 bases between. The CDR3 nucleotides read TGTGCCAGCAGCCGTACTCTTAATGAAAAACTGTTTTTT. It specifies CASSRTLNEKLFF.

This clone was found many times. The rearrangement uses TRBV28 and TRBJ1-2; D not certain. The CDR3 has 13 amino acids. V dropped 5 bases and J dropped 7 bases, with 14 bases sitting between them. Germline values: CDR1 MDHEN, CDR2 SYDVKM. The CDR3 here is CASSETSPGGYTF. CDR3 sequence (DNA): TGTGCCAGCAGTGAGACAAGCCCCGGTGGCTACACCTTC.

This clone came up many times. The gene calls are TRBV7-3 and TRBJ2-2; no definite D call. Germline V gives CDR1 SGHTA, CDR2 FQGTGA. This CDR3 has 14 amino acids. The germline V and J ends were trimmed by 8 bases and 10 bases, with 20 bases remaining between them. CDR3 in amino acids: CASGSTDLAEELFF. The CDR3 region has the DNA TGTGCCAGCGGCTCCACGGATCTCGCGGAGGAGCTGTTTTTT. Complete variable domain (other parts from reference TRBV7-3 and TRBJ2-2): GAGVSQTPSNKVTEKGKYVELRCDPISGHTALYWYRQSLGQGPEFLIYFQGTGAADDSGLPNDRFFAVRPEGSVSTLKIQRTERGDSAVYLCASGSTDLAEELFFGEGSRLTVL.

The table lists this clone with many counts. The rearrangement uses TRBV28 and TRBJ1-3; D gene ambiguous. The V gene's germline CDR1 is MDHEN and CDR2 SYDVKM. The CDR3 is made up of 18 amino acids. V was trimmed by 3 bases and J by 4 bases, leaving 22 bases between them. DNA for the CDR3: TGTGCCAGCAGTTTCTCTCACGAGGCCCCCCGGGAGGGAAACACCATATATTTT. Its protein product is CASSFSHEAPREGNTIYF. The whole variable domain, remainder taken from reference TRBV28 and TRBJ1-3, is DVKVTQSSRYLVKRTGEKVFLECVQDMDHENMFWYRQDPGLGLRLIYFSYDVKMKEKGDIPEGYSVSREKKERFSLILESASTNQTSMYLCASSFSHEAPREGNTIYFGEGSWLTVV.

This clone was detected many times. V is TRBV9 and J is TRBJ2-3, with a possible D match to TRBD2 (6 bases). The CDR3 is 15 amino acids. In germline, CDR1 is SGDLS, CDR2 YYNGEE. Trimming removed 2 bases from V and 1 base from J, with 11 bases in between. The CDR3 DNA reads TGTGCCAGCAGCGTTAGCGGAGATCGCACAGATACGCAGTATTTT. Its translation: CASSVSGDRTDTQYF.

In this sample, this clone turned up many times. This rearrangement joins TRBV9 to TRBJ2-7; 9 bases are shared with TRBD1. V dropped 5 bases and J dropped 5; count of bases not matched to a gene: 5. Germline V gene lookup returns CDR1 SGDLS and CDR2 YYNGEE. The CDR3 loop spans 13 amino acids. The CDR3 DNA is TGTGCCAGCAGTGAACGGGACAGGGACGAGCAGTACTTC. As protein: CASSERDRDEQYF.

This clone showed up many times. The chain links TRBV27 to TRBJ1-2; D perhaps matches TRBD1 (5 bases). This CDR3 is 13 amino acids long. Germline lookup yields CDR1 MNHEY and CDR2 SMNVEV (reference sequence). V was clipped by 9 bases and J by 2 bases, with 13 bases between them. This CDR3 reads CASRRQGNYGYTF. Written as DNA, the CDR3 is TGTGCCAGTCGTAGGCAGGGCAACTATGGCTACACCTTC.

This clone has ten or more counts. The V call is TRBV10-1, the J call TRBJ1-2, with TRBD1 identical over 7 bases. Germline loops: CDR1 WNHNN, CDR2 SYGVQD (reference sequence). The CDR3 is 13 amino acids. With 5 bases clipped from V and 5 bases from J, the junction kept 5 bases outside the gene matches. The CDR3 spells CASSPGTAYGYTF. In nucleotides, the CDR3 is TGCGCCAGCAGTCCCGGGACAGCTTATGGCTACACCTTC.

V and J are TRBV6-1 and TRBJ1-2; D gene uncertain. The CDR3 has 15 amino acids. CDR1 is MNHNS, CDR2 SASEGT, per germline. With 5 bases removed from V and 4 bases from J, the gap between germline ends came to 17 bases. The CDR3 is CASSRLDTGSYGYTF. The CDR3 DNA reads as TGTGCCAGCAGTCGACTTGACACTGGGAGCTATGGCTACACCTTC.

This clone was counted ten times or more. The rearrangement links TRBV9 to TRBJ2-3; the match to TRBD2 covers 8 bases. The CDR3 spans 16 residues. The germline gives CDR1 SGDLS, CDR2 YYNGEE. Trimming took 0 bases from V and 3 from J; bases not matched to a gene: 6. CDR3 residues: CASSVGAGAWTDTQYF. In nucleotides, the CDR3 is TGTGCCAGCAGCGTAGGAGCGGGGGCCTGGACAGATACGCAGTATTTT.